What follows are 13 T cell receptor beta chains derived from one specimen sequenced in a study of regulatory T cells in long-lasting Graves disease (dated by TCRdb to the early 2020s). The library was made by multiplex PCR. For sequencing, an Illumina HiSeq 4000 was employed. To build TCR beta libraries, CDR3 regions were amplified by Arm-PCR using iRepertoire HTBI primers. TCRdb ran its own pipeline on the public reads, namely fastp trimming at Q25 and MiXCR clone calling, and kept in-frame beta chains. Each entry merges the rows of one CDR3 protein and shows their most common DNA and genes. The sample table holds approximately 400,000 distinct CDR3 sequences, of which 14% to 15% were seen once. The ten largest make up approximately 15% of the sample. The time point label corresponds to: newly diagnosed GD, antithyroid drugs for less than 3 months. For both TCR sequencing and RNA sequencing, RNA was extracted from PBMCs in TRIzol.

This sample also belongs to another study, concerning T cells in Graves' hyperthyroidism and ophthalmopathy.

The source material was peripheral blood mononuclear cells (PBMCs), sampled at new diagnosis, from a patient treated with antithyroid drugs. The origin of the receptors is a woman aged 25 to 39 with Graves disease. Donor details come from another sample of the same person, matched by shared clones.

CDR3 in DNA: TGTGCCAGCAGTTACTCGTTCGGCGGGGGCACAGATACGCAGTATTTT. It translates to CASSYSFGGGTDTQYF. V is TRBV6-2 or TRBV6-3 and J is TRBJ2-3; D perhaps matches TRBD2 (6 bases). Trimming left V 0 bases short and J 1 base short, with 11 bases between. The CDR3 is made up of 16 amino acids. Germline CDR1 and CDR2: MNHEY and SVGEGT.

The sample holds many counts of this clonotype. The rearrangement uses TRBV20-1 and TRBJ2-1, with 15 bases that match TRBD2. The J call could be wrong; TRBJ2-3 is a better fit for the DNA end. The germline CDR1 and CDR2 sequences are DFQATT and SNEGSKA (reference sequence). This CDR3 region has 14 residues. CDR3 in DNA: TGCAGTGCACGGACTAGCGGGAGGGCCCGGGGGCAGTATTTT. Protein product: CSARTSGRARGQYF.

This clonotype has a handful of counts. This rearrangement joins TRBV6-2 or TRBV6-3 to TRBJ2-1; the match to TRBD1 covers 7 bases. The ends lost 5 bases at V and 12 bases at J; junction bases unmatched: 7. Per the germline V gene, CDR1 is MNHEY and CDR2 is SVGEGT. The CDR3 has 12 amino acids. The CDR3 loop reads CASSTGVEVQFF. The CDR3 DNA follows: TGTGCCAGCAGTACAGGGGTTGAGGTGCAGTTCTTC.

J is TRBJ2-1 and V is TRBV7-3; D not certain. This CDR3 comprises 13 residues. Deletions cut 4 bases from V and 4 bases from J, with 8 bases between. Looked up from germline, CDR1 is SGHTA and CDR2 is FQGTGA. The CDR3 region has the DNA TGTGCCAGCAGCTGGACCTCATACAATGAGCAGTTCTTC. This sequence encodes CASSWTSYNEQFF.

The chain links TRBV4-1 to TRBJ1-2; TRBD1 matches 7 bases. This CDR3 is built from 17 residues. Germline V gene data show CDR1 as MGHRA and CDR2 as YSYEKL. The V gene end was trimmed by 0 bases and the J gene end by 1 base; junction bases not matched to a gene: 8. The CDR3 here is CASSQDRGQVINYGYTF. DNA of the CDR3: TGCGCCAGCAGCCAAGATCGTGGACAGGTGATTAACTATGGCTACACCTTC.

This clonotype was seen many times. The chain couples TRBV3-1 to TRBJ2-5; D not resolved. Germline-derived CDR1 and CDR2 are LGHDT and YNNKEL (reference sequence). V shed 1 base and J shed 7 bases, with 10 bases lying between them. The CDR3 runs to 13 residues. CDR3 amino acids: CASSQGTVGTQYF. The CDR3 DNA reads TGTGCCAGCAGCCAAGGGACGGTCGGGACCCAGTACTTC.

This clonotype was observed a few times. Given a much more abundant clone one base away, this may be a read error. The chain links TRBV27 to TRBJ2-3; D gene uncertain. The CDR3 length is 15 residues. The V gene's germline CDR1 is MNHEY and CDR2 SMNVEV (reference sequence). Trimming pared 5 bases from V and 4 bases from J, leaving 16 bases between. The CDR3 sequence is CASSELTGRADTQYF. In nucleotides, the CDR3 is TGTGCCAGCAGTGAGTTGACGGGTCGCGCAGATACGCAGTATTTT.

This clonotype appeared a few times. This chain links TRBV10-3 with TRBJ1-2; TRBD1 matches 9 bases. V gave up 3 bases and J gave up 2 bases; unmatched junction bases: 13. Looked up from germline, CDR1 is ENHRY and CDR2 is SYGVKD. The CDR3 extends over 18 amino acids. The CDR3 DNA is TGTGCCATCAGTGAACGTAAAGGACAGGGGACTCTGAACTATGGCTACACCTTC. Protein product: CAISERKGQGTLNYGYTF.

This clonotype was seen many times. The chain uses TRBV3-1 and TRBJ1-1; D is possibly TRBD1 (5 bases). The CDR3 loop spans 15 amino acids. Germline V gene lookup returns CDR1 LGHDT and CDR2 YNNKEL (reference sequence). V lost 5 bases and J 4 bases, leaving 17 bases between the germline ends. CDR3 residues: CASSSSGWVGTEAFF. The CDR3 bases are TGTGCCAGCAGCTCCTCAGGGTGGGTAGGCACTGAAGCTTTCTTT. Variable domain in full (rest from reference TRBV3-1 and TRBJ1-1): DTAVSQTPKYLVTQMGNDKSIKCEQNLGHDTMYWYKQDSKKFLKIMFSYNNKELIINETVPNRFSPKSPDKAHLNLHINSLELGDSAVYFCASSSSGWVGTEAFFGQGTRLTVV.

This clonotype showed up many times. The chain employs TRBV6-1 and TRBJ1-1; perhaps TRBD1 as D (6 bases). The CDR3 extends over 14 amino acids. Germline CDR1 and CDR2: MNHNS and SASEGT. V was trimmed by 6 bases and J by 4 bases, leaving 15 bases between them. For the CDR3, the DNA is TGTGCCAGCAGGAGCGGGACACGTAGCACTGAAGCTTTCTTT. Its protein product is CASRSGTRSTEAFF.

This clonotype was observed many times. The chain employs TRBV19 and TRBJ1-1; tentatively, D is TRBD1 (6 bases). The germline V and J ends were trimmed by 8 bases and 4 bases, with 17 bases remaining between them. Germline values: CDR1 LNHDA, CDR2 SQIVND (reference sequence). The CDR3 has 14 amino acids. The DNA for the CDR3 is TGTGCCAGTGGAAGAATACAGGGAATCACTGAAGCTTTCTTT. Translated: CASGRIQGITEAFF.

The chain links TRBV4-1 to TRBJ2-3; D not certain. CDR1 MGHRA and CDR2 YSYEKL come from the germline V gene. This CDR3 comprises 14 residues. V was clipped by 4 bases and J by 6 bases, with 14 bases between them. The CDR3 bases are TGCGCCAGCAGCCCACCGCCCCGGAGCGATACGCAGTATTTT. Protein sequence: CASSPPPRSDTQYF.

V and J are TRBV24-1 and TRBJ2-1; 8 nucleotides line up with TRBD2. Germline V gene data show CDR1 as KGHDR and CDR2 as SFDVKD. CDR3 size: 16 residues. The J segment lost 2 bases and the V segment lost 3 bases, leaving 5 bases of the junction unmatched. CDR3: CATSDPNSGAYNEQFF. The CDR3 bases are TGTGCCACCAGTGATCCGAATAGCGGGGCCTACAATGAGCAGTTCTTC.